This TCR beta chain was identified in a study of T-cell reconstitution after alpha-beta-depleted transplantation in children. Looked up from germline, CDR1 is SGHVS and CDR2 is FQNEAQ. The trim removed 4 bases at V and 5 bases at J, leaving 17 bases unmatched. This CDR3 spans 18 amino acids. A word on this clonotype: Its antigen remains unidentified.

Whole-study findings and limits: Several hundred expanded graft clones reportedly gave rise to the alpha-beta T cells present about two months after transplant. The main origin of T-cell counts and diversity one year after transplant was newly produced T cells.

TCRbeta library preparation incorporated unique molecular identifiers. Using its own MiXCR run on the PCR reads, TCRdb lists one record per CDR3 protein. The sample carries over 450,000 distinct CDR3 sequences, about 10% recorded once. The clonotype originates from a child aged 2 to 10 with inherited bone marrow failure, due to receive a stem cell transplant. Sequences were derived from PBMCs, sampled before TCRalphabeta/CD19-depleted stem cell transplant. The chain joins TRBV7-8 to TRBJ2-5; 9 nucleotides match TRBD2. The CDR3 sequence: CASSSRTGSEREVETQYF. For the CDR3, the DNA is TGTGCCAGCAGCTCAAGGACAGGATCGGAGCGGGAGGTGGAGACCCAGTACTTC.